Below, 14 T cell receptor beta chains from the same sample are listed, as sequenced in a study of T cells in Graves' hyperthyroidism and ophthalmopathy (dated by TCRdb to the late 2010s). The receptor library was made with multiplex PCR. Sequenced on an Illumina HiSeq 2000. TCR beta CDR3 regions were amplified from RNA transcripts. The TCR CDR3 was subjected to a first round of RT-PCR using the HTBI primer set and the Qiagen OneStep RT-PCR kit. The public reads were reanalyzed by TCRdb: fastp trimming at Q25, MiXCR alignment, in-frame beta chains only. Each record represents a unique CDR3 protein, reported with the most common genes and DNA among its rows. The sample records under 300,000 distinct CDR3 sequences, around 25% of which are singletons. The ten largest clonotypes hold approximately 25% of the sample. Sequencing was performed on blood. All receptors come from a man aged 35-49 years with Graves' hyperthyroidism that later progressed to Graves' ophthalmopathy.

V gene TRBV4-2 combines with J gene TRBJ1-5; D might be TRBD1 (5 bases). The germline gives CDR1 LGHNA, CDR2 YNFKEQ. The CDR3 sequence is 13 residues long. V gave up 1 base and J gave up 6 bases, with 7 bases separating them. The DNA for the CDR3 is TGTGCCAGCAGCCAAGGGGACGGTCAGCCCCAGCATTTT. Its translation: CASSQGDGQPQHF.

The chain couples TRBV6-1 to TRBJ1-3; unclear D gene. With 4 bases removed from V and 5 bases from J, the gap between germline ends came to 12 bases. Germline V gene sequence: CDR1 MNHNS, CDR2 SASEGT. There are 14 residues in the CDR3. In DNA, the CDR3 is TGTGCCAGCAGTGTGACTGGAACCCGAAACACCATATATTTT. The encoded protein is CASSVTGTRNTIYF.

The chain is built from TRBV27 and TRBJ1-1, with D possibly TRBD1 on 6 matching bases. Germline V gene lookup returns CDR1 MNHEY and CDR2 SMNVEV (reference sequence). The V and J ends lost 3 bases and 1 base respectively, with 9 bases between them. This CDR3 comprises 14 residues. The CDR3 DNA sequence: TGTGCCAGCAGTTTCGTGGGACAGAACACTGAAGCTTTCTTT. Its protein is CASSFVGQNTEAFF.

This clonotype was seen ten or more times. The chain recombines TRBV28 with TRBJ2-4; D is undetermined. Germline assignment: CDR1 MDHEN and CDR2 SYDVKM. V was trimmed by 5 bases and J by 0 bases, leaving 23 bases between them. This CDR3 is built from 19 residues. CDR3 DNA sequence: TGTGCCAGCAGTGCCCCCGCCGGGCGCCAAACCCCAGCCAAAAACATTCAGTACTTC. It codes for CASSAPAGRQTPAKNIQYF.

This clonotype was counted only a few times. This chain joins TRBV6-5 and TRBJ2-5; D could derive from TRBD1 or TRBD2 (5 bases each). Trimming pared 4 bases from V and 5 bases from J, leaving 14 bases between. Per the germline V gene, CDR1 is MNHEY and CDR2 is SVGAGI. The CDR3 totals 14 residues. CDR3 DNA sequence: TGTGCCAGCAGTTTGGCAGGGAGTTGGGAGACCCAGTACTTC. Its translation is CASSLAGSWETQYF.

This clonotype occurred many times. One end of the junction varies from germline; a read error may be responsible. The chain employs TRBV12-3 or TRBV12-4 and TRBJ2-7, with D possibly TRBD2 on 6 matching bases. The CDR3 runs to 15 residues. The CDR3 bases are TGTGCCAGCAGTTTAGGCCGCGGCGGGACCTACGAACAGTACTTC. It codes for CASSLGRGGTYEQYF.

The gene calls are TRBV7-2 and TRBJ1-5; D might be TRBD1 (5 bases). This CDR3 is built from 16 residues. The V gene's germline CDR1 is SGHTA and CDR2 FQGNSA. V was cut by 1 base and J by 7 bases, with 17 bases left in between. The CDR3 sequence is CASSLGWGPNLQPQHF. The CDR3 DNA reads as TGTGCCAGCAGCTTAGGCTGGGGACCAAACCTACAGCCCCAGCATTTT.

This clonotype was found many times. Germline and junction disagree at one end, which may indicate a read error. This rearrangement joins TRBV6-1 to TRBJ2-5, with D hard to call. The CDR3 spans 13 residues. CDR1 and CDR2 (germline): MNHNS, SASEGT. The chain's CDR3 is CAARYAAREAQYF. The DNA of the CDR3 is TGTGCTGCCCGATACGCGGCCCGAGAGGCCCAGTACTTC.

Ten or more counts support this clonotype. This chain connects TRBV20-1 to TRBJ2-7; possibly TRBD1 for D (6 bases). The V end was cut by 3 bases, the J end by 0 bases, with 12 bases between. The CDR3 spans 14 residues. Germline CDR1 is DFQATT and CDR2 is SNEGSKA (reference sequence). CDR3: CSARHEQGSYEQYF. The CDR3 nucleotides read TGCAGTGCTAGGCACGAACAGGGCTCCTACGAGCAGTACTTC.

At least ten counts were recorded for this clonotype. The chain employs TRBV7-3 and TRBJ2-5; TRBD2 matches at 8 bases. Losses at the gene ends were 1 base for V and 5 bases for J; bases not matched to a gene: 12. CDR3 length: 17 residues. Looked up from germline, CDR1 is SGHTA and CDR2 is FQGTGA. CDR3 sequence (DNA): TGTGCCAGCAGCTTAATCTACCCGGGAGGGCCCGCGGAGACCCAGTACTTC. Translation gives CASSLIYPGGPAETQYF.

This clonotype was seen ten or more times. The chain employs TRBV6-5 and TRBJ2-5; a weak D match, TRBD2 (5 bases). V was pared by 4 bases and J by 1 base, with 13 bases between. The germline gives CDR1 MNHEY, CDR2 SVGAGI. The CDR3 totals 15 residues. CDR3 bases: TGTGCCAGCAGTTTTTTTGCGGGCACCCAAGAGACCCAGTACTTC. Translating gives CASSFFAGTQETQYF.

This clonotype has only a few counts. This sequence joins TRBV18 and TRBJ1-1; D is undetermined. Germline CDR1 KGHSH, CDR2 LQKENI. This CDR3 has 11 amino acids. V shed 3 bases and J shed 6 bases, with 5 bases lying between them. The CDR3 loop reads CASSPAAEAFF. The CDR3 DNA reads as TGTGCCAGCTCACCTGCCGCTGAAGCTTTCTTT.

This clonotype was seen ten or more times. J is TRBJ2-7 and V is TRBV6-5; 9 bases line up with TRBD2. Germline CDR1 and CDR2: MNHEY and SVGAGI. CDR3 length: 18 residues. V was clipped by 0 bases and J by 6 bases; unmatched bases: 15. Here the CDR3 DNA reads TGTGCCAGCAGTTACTCGACGGTTACTAGCGGGCCCCCGGGCGAGCAGTACTTC. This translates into CASSYSTVTSGPPGEQYF.

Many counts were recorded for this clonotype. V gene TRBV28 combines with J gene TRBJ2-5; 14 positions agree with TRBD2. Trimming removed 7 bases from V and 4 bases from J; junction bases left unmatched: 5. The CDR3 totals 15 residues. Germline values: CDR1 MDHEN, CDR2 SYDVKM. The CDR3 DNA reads TGTGCCAGCACCCGGGGACTAGCGGGAGTAGAGACCCAGTACTTC. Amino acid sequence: CASTRGLAGVETQYF.